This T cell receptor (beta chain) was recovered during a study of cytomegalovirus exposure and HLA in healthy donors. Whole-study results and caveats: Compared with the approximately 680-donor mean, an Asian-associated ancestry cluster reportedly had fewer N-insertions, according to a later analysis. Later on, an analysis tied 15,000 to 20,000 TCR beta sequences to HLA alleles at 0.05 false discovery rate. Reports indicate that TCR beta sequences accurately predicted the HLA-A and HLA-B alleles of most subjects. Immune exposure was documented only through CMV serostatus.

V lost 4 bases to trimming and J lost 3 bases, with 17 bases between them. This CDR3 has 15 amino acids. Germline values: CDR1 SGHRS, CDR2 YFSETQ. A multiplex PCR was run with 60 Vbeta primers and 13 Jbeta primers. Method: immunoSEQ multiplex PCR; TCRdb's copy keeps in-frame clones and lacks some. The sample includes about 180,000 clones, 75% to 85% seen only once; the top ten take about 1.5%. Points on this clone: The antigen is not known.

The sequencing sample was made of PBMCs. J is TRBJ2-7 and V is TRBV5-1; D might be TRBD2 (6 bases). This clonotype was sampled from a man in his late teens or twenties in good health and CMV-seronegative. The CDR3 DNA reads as TGCGCCAGCAGCCGGGCGGCTAGCGCAATCTACGAGCAGTACTTC. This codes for CASSRAASAIYEQYF. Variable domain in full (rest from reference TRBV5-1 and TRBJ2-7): KAGVTQTPRYLIKTRGQQVTLSCSPISGHRSVSWYQQTPGQGLQFLFEYFSETQRNKGNFPGRFSGRQFSNSRSEMNVSTLELGDSALYLCASSRAASAIYEQYFGPGTRLTVT.